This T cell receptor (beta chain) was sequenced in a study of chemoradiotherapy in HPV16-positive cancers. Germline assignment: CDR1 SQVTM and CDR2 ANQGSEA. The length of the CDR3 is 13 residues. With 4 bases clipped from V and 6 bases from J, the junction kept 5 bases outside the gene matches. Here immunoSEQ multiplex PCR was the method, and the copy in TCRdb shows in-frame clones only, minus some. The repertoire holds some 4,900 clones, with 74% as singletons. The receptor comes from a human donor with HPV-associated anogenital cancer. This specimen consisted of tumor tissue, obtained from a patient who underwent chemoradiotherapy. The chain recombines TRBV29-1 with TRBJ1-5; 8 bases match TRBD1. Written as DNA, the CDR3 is TGCAGCGTTGTGACAGGGGATGGTCAGCCCCAGCATTTT. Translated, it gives CSVVTGDGQPQHF. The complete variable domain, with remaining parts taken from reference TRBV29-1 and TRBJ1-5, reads SAVISQKPSRDICQRGTSLTIQCQVDSQVTMMFWYRQQPGQSLTLIATANQGSEATYESGFVIDKFPISRPNLTFSTLTVSNMSPEDSSIYLCSVVTGDGQPQHFGDGTRLSIL.